Below are 18 T cell receptor beta chains sequenced from a single sample in a study of cytomegalovirus exposure and HLA in healthy donors. Produced via immunoSEQ multiplex PCR; TCRdb's table is partial and in-frame only. In the table there are fewer than 200,000 clones, 89% of which are singletons. The sequencing sample was made of PBMCs. Every receptor here comes from a woman between 18 and 29 years old in good health and CMV-seropositive.

This chain joins TRBV7-2 and TRBJ2-5; D remains ambiguous. Trimming took off 2 bases at V and 5 bases at J, with 6 bases between the two ends. CDR1 is SGHTA and CDR2 is FQGNSA in the germline V gene. The CDR3 spans 12 residues. Here the CDR3 reads CASSLLRETQYF. CDR3 coding DNA: TGTGCCAGCAGCTTACTACGGGAGACCCAGTACTTC.

V usage is TRBV30 and J usage is TRBJ2-5, with D maybe TRBD2 (5 bases). Per the germline V gene, CDR1 is GTSNPN and CDR2 is SVGIG (reference sequence). V lost 3 bases and J lost 5, with 13 bases in between. The CDR3 totals 13 residues. The CDR3 DNA is TGTGCCTGGAGCACGGGGTTTTTGGAGACCCAGTACTTC. Translated, it gives CAWSTGFLETQYF.

The gene calls are TRBV18 and TRBJ2-3; 7 nucleotides line up with TRBD1. In germline, CDR1 is KGHSH, CDR2 LQKENI. V was pared by 6 bases and J by 4 bases, with 7 bases of the junction left unmatched. The CDR3 extends over 14 amino acids. The CDR3 loop is CASSQTGSPDTQYF. DNA for the CDR3: TGTGCCAGCTCCCAGACAGGGAGCCCAGATACGCAGTATTTT.

This chain uses TRBV19 with TRBJ2-5; D might be TRBD1 (6 bases). The CDR3 totals 14 residues. Germline V gene lookup returns CDR1 LNHDA and CDR2 SQIVND (reference sequence). Trimming left V 7 bases short and J 0 bases short, with 12 bases between. The CDR3 spells CASTQDRNQETQYF. In nucleotides, the CDR3 is TGTGCCAGTACGCAAGACAGGAACCAAGAGACCCAGTACTTC.

This rearrangement joins TRBV6-6 to TRBJ1-5; D is undetermined. CDR1 is MNHNY, CDR2 SVGAGI, per germline (reference sequence). The CDR3 extends over 14 amino acids. The V and J ends lost 7 bases and 3 bases respectively, with 13 bases between them. The CDR3 DNA is TGTGCCAGCATTTTTGAACAGTTCAATCAGCCCCAGCATTTT. This codes for CASIFEQFNQPQHF.

The chain employs TRBV7-3 and TRBJ2-3, with TRBD2 matching over 7 bases. Germline V gene data show CDR1 as SGHTA and CDR2 as FQGTGA. CDR3 size: 14 residues. The ends lost 4 bases at V and 4 bases at J; junction bases unmatched: 5. The CDR3 spells CASSSLAKPDTQYF. CDR3 in DNA: TGTGCCAGCAGCTCACTAGCGAAGCCAGATACGCAGTATTTT.

The genes are TRBV28 and TRBJ1-2; a possible D gene is TRBD1 (6 bases). CDR3 length: 17 amino acids. Trimming left V 3 bases short and J 3 bases short, with 20 bases between. Germline CDR1 is MDHEN and CDR2 is SYDVKM. This CDR3 reads CASSFPGGEGIDYGYTF. The CDR3 nucleotides are TGTGCCAGCAGTTTCCCGGGGGGCGAGGGGATCGACTATGGCTACACCTTC.

The chain has TRBV7-2 and TRBJ2-7; 7 bases are a match to TRBD1. This CDR3 has 15 amino acids. Per germline, CDR1 SGHTA and CDR2 FQGNSA. The V gene end was trimmed by 4 bases and the J gene end by 2 bases; junction bases not matched to a gene: 8. CDR3 nucleotide sequence: TGTGCCAGCAGCTACCAGACAGGGACGACCTACGAGCAGTACTTC. Translated, it gives CASSYQTGTTYEQYF. The variable domain in full, completed from reference TRBV7-2 and TRBJ2-7, reads GAGVSQSPSNKVTEKGKDVELRCDPISGHTALYWYRQSLGQGLEFLIYFQGNSAPDKSGLPSDRFSAERTGGSVSTLTIQRTQQEDSAVYLCASSYQTGTTYEQYFGPGTRLTVT.

V gene TRBV18 combines with J gene TRBJ2-1; D is ambiguous. The CDR3 has 15 residues. Trimming stripped 1 base from V and 3 bases from J, with 10 bases between. CDR1 is KGHSH and CDR2 is LQKENI in the germline V gene. Here the CDR3 DNA reads TGTGCCAGCTCACCACTTCAGGAATTCTACAATGAGCAGTTCTTC. Its translation is CASSPLQEFYNEQFF.

This chain joins TRBV6-5 and TRBJ1-1, with a tentative D call TRBD1 (5 bases). The CDR3 covers 13 residues. V gave up 4 bases and J gave up 3 bases, with 9 bases separating them. Germline V gene lookup returns CDR1 MNHEY and CDR2 SVGAGI. The CDR3 DNA reads TGTGCCAGCAGTTGGGAGGGGTACACTGAAGCTTTCTTT. Translation gives CASSWEGYTEAFF.

V is TRBV4-1 and J is TRBJ1-4; 9 bases fit TRBD1. The V and J ends lost 3 bases and 7 bases, in that order; junction bases with no gene match: 3. Germline V gene data show CDR1 as MGHRA and CDR2 as YSYEKL. The CDR3 contains 14 residues. The CDR3: CASSHRDRAEKLFF. For the CDR3, the DNA is TGCGCCAGCAGCCACCGGGACAGGGCTGAAAAACTGTTTTTT.

This chain joins TRBV7-9 and TRBJ1-2; D unclear. Trimming pared 5 bases from V and 2 bases from J, leaving 18 bases between. Germline V lookup: CDR1 SEHNR, CDR2 FQNEAQ (reference sequence). CDR3 length equals 16 residues. The CDR3: CASSPPGHYPNYGYTF. The CDR3, as DNA: TGTGCCAGCAGCCCGCCGGGTCACTATCCGAACTATGGCTACACCTTC.

V usage is TRBV7-2 and J usage is TRBJ2-7, with a tentative D call TRBD2 (7 bases). Trimming cost V 5 bases and J 3 bases, with 20 bases left between them. From germline, CDR1 is SGHTA and CDR2 FQGNSA. The CDR3 is made up of 16 amino acids. For the CDR3, the DNA is TGTGCCAGCAGCCTTAGGGGGGGCGGCTTCGGCTACGAGCAGTACTTC. Translation gives CASSLRGGGFGYEQYF.

The chain carries TRBV6-5 and TRBJ1-5, with D hard to call. Germline CDR1 is MNHEY and CDR2 is SVGAGI. The CDR3 extends over 13 amino acids. V was trimmed by 2 bases and J by 5 bases, leaving 7 bases between them. The CDR3 bases are TGTGCCAGCAGTTACCGGCGGGATCAGCCCCAGCATTTT. Its translation is CASSYRRDQPQHF.

This chain links TRBV28 with TRBJ2-1; 7 bases map to TRBD2. The germline gives CDR1 MDHEN, CDR2 SYDVKM. V lost 2 bases and J lost 0; bases outside the gene matches: 7. The CDR3 spans 17 residues. The CDR3 spells CASSLGIGGSSYNEQFF. In DNA form, the CDR3 reads TGTGCCAGCAGTTTAGGGATAGGCGGGAGCTCCTACAATGAGCAGTTCTTC.

In regard to this clone: Distinct nucleotide sequences in the sample also encode this CDR3. V and J are TRBV18 and TRBJ1-5; 7 bases fit TRBD1. J lost 2 bases, V lost 3 bases, and 1 base had no gene match. The CDR3 runs to 14 residues. In germline, CDR1 is KGHSH, CDR2 LQKENI. CDR3 loop: CASSPQGGNQPQHF. The CDR3 coding sequence is TGTGCCAGCTCACCTCAGGGGGGCAATCAGCCCCAGCATTTT.

This chain joins TRBV9 and TRBJ2-5; D remains unclear. The germline gives CDR1 SGDLS, CDR2 YYNGEE. The V gene lost 4 bases and the J gene lost 5 bases, with 18 bases spanning the gap. The CDR3 runs to 15 residues. The CDR3: CASSIESQYAETQYF. CDR3 coding DNA: TGTGCCAGCAGCATAGAGTCCCAGTATGCTGAGACCCAGTACTTC.

This sequence joins TRBV6-6 and TRBJ2-4, with 7 bases identical to TRBD1. Germline lookup yields CDR1 MNHNY and CDR2 SVGAGI (reference sequence). The CDR3 runs to 15 residues. V was pared by 4 bases and J by 0 bases, with 3 bases of the junction left unmatched. CDR3 in amino acids: CASSSDRLAKNIQYF. The CDR3 region has the DNA TGTGCCAGCAGTTCGGACAGGTTAGCCAAAAACATTCAGTACTTC.